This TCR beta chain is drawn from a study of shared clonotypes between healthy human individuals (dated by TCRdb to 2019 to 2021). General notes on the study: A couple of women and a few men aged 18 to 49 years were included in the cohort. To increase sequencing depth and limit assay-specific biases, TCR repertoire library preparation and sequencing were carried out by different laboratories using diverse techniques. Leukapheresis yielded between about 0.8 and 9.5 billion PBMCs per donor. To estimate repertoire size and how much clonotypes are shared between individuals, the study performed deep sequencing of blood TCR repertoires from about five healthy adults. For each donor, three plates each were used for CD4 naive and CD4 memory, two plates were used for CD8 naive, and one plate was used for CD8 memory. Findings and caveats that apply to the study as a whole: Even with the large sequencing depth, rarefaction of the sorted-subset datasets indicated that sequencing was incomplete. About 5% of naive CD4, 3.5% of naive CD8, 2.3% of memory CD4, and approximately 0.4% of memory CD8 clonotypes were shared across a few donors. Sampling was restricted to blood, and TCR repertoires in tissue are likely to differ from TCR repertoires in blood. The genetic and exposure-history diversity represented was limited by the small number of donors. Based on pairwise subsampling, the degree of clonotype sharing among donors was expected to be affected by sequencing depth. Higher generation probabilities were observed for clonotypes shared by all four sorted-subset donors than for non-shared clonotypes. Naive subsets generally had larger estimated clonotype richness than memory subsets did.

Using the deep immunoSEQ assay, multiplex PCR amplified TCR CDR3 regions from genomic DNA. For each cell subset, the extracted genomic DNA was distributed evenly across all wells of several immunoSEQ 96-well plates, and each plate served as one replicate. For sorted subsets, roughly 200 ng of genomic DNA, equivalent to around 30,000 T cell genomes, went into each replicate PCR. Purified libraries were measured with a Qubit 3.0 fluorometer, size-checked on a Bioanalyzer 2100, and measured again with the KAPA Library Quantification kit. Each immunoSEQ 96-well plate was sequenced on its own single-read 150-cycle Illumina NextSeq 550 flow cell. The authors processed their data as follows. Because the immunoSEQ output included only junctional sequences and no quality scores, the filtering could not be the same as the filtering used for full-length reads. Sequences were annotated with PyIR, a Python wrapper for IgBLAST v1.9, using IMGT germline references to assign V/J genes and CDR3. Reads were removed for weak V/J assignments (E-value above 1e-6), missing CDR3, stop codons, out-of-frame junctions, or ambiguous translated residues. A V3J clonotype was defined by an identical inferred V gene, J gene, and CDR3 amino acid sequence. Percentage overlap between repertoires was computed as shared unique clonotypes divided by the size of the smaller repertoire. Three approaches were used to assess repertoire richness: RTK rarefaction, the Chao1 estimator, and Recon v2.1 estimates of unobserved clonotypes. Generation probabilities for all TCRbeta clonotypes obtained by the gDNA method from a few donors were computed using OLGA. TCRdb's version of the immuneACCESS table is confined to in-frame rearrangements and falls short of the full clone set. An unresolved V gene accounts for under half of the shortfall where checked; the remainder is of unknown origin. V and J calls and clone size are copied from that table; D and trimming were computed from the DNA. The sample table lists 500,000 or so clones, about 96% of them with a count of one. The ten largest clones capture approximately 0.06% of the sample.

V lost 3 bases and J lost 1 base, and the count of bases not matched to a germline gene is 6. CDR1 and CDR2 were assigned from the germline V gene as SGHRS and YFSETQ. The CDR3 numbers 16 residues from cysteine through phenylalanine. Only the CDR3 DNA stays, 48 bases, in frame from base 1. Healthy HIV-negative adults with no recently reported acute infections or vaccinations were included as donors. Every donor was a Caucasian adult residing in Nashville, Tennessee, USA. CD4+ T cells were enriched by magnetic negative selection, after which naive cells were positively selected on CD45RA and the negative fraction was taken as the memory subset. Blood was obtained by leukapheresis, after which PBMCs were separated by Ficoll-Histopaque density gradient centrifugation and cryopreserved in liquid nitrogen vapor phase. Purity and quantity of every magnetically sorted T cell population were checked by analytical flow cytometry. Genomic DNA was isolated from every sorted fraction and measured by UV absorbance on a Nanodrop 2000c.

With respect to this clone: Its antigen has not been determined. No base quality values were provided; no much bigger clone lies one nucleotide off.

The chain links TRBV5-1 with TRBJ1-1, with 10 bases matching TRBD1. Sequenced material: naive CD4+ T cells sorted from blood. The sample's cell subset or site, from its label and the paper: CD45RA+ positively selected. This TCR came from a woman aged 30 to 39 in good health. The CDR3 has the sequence CASSWGQGRRNTEAFF. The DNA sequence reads TGCGCCAGCAGCTGGGGACAGGGGAGGCGGAACACTGAAGCTTTCTTT.